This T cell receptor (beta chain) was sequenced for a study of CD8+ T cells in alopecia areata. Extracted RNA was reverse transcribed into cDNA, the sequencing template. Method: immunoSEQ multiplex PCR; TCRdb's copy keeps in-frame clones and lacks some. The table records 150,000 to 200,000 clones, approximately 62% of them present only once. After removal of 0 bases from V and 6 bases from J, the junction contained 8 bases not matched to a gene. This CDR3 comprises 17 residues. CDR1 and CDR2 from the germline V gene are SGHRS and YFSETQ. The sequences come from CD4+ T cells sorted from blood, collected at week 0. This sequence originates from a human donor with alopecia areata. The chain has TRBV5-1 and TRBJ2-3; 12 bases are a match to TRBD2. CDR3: CASSLELSGLAGDTQYF. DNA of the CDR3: TGCGCCAGCAGCTTGGAACTATCGGGACTAGCGGGCGATACGCAGTATTTT.